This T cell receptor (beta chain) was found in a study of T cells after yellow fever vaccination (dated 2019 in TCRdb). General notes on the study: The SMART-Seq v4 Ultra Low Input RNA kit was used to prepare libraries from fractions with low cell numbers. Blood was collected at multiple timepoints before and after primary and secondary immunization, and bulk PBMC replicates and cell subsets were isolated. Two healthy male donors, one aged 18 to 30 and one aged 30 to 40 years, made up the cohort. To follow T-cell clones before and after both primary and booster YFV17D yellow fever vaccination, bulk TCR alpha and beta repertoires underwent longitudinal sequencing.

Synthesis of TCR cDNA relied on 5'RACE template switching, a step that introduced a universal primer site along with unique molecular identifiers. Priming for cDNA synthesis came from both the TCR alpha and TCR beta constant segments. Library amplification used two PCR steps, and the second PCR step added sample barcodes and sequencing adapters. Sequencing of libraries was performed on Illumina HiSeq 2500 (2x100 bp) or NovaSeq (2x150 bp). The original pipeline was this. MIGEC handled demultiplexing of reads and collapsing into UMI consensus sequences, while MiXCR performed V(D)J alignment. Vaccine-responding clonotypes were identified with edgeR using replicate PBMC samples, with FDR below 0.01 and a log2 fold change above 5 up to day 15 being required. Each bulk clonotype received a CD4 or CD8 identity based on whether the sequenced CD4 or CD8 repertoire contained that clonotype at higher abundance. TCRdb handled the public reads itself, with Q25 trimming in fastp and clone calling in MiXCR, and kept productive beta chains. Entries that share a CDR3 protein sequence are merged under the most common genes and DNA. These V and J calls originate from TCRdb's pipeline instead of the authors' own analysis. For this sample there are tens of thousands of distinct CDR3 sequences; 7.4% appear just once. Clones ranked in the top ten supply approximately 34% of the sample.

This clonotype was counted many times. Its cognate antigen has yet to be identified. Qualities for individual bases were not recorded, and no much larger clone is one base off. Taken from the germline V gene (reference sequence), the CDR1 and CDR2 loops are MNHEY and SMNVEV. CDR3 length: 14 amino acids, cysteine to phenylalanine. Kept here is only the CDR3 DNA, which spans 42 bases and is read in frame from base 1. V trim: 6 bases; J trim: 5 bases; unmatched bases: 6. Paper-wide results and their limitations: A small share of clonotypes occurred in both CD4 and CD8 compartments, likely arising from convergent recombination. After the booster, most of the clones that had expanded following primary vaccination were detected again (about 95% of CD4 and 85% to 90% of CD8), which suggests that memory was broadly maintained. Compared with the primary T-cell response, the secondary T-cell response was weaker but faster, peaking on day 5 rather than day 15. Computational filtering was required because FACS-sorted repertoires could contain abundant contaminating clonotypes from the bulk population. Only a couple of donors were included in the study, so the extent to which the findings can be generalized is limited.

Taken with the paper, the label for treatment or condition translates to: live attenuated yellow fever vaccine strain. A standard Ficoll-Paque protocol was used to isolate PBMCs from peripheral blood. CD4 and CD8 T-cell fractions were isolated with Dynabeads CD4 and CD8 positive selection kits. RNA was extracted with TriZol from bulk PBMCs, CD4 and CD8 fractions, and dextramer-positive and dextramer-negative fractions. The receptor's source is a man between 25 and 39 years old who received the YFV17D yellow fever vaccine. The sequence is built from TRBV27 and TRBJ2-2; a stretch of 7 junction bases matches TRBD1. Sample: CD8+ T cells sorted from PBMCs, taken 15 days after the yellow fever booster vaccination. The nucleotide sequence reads TGTGCCAGCAGACCCGGGACAGAGACCGGGGAGCTGTTTTTT. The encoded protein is CASRPGTETGELFF.